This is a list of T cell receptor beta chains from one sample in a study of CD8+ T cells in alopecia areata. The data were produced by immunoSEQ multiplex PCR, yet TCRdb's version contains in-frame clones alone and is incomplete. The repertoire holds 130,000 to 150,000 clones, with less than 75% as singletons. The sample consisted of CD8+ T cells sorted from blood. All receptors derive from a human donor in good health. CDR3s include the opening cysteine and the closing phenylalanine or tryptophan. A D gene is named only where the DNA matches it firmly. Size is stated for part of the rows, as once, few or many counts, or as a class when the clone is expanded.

TGCAGCGCCACCGGACTAGCGGGAGTTTCCACAGATACGCAGTATTTT,CSATGLAGVSTDTQYF,TRBJ2-3,few,TRBV29-1,TRBD2
TGTGCCAGCAGCTGGGCCTTTAACTATGGCTACACCTTC,CASSWAFNYGYTF,TRBJ1-2,.,TRBV5-4,.
TGTGCCAGCAGCGAAACTAGCGGGGTCTCAGATACGCAGTATTTT,CASSETSGVSDTQYF,TRBJ2-3,few,TRBV5-6,TRBD2
TGTGCCAGCAGCGTAGCGGGCGGGACTAGCACAGATACGCAGTATTTT,CASSVAGGTSTDTQYF,TRBJ2-3,.,TRBV9,.
TGCGCCAGCAGCTTGGGGGACGGCTACGAGCAGTACTTC,CASSLGDGYEQYF,TRBJ2-7,.,TRBV5-1,.
TGTGCCAGCAGCTTAGAGGGGGGATCTTCAGAGACCCAGTACTTC,CASSLEGGSSETQYF,TRBJ2-5,.,TRBV7-9,.
TGTGCCAGCAGTTCTGCACAGGGTCCAGTCTACGAGCAGTACTTC,CASSSAQGPVYEQYF,TRBJ2-7,once,TRBV6-5,.
TGTGCCAGCAGCTTACGTACAGGGTTTACTGAAGCTTTCTTT,CASSLRTGFTEAFF,TRBJ1-1,few,TRBV5-6,.
TGCGCCAGCAGTAAATTGACAGGGGGCTACCCTCGGGAGGAGCAGTACTTC,CASSKLTGGYPREEQYF,TRBJ2-7,few,TRBV10-2,TRBD1
TGTGCCAGCAGCTTAACCCCTTACCAAGAGACCCAGTACTTC,CASSLTPYQETQYF,TRBJ2-5,.,TRBV28,.
TGTGCCAGCAGTTGGAATAGCAATCAGCCCCAGCATTTT,CASSWNSNQPQHF,TRBJ1-5,few,TRBV27,.
TGCGCCAGCAGCCAAGATATCCCAGGAGGGATGAGCAATCAGCCCCAGCATTTT,CASSQDIPGGMSNQPQHF,TRBJ1-5,.,TRBV4-1,.